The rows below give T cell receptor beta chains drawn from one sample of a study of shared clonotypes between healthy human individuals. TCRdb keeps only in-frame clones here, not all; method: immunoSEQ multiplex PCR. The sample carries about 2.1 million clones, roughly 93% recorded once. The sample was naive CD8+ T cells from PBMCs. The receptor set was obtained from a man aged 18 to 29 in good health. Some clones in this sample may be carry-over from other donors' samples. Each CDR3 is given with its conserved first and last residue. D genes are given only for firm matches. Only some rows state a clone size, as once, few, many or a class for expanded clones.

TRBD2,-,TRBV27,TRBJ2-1,TGTGCCAGCAGCCATTTAGGATTCGGACTAGCGGGCCTTTCACCGCCCTACAATGAGCAGTTCTTC,CASSHLGFGLAGLSPPYNEQFF
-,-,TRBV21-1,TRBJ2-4,TGTGCCAGCAGCAAGCCCCTAGCGGGAGCCAAAAACATTCAGTACTTC,CASSKPLAGAKNIQYF
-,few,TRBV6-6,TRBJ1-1,TGTGCCAGCAGTCCTCAGTCGAACACTGAAGCTTTCTTT,CASSPQSNTEAFF
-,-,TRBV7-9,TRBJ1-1,TGTGCCAGCAGCCGAGGGGTTATCCCTACGATGAACACTGAAGCTTTCTTT,CASSRGVIPTMNTEAFF
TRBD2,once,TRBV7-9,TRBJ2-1,TGTGCCAGCAGCCCGACTAGCGGGAGTTGGATCCATGAGCAGTTCTTC,CASSPTSGSWIHEQFF
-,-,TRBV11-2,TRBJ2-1,TGTGCCAGCAGCCCCTTCAGGAGGGGCAATGAGCAGTTCTTC,CASSPFRRGNEQFF
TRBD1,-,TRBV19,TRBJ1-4,TGTGCCAGTAGCTTATCAGGGGGCGCGTCGACTAATGAAAAACTGTTTTTT,CASSLSGGASTNEKLFF
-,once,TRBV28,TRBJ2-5,TGTGCCAGCAGTTTATTGCGGGGACGGGAGACCCAGTACTTC,CASSLLRGRETQYF
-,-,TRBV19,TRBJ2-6,TGTGCCAGTAATCCCCAACGGTCTGGGGCCAACGTCCTGACTTTC,CASNPQRSGANVLTF
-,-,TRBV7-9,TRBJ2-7,TGTGCCAGCAGCTTAGGTGGGGGAATTAGATACGAGCAGTACTTC,CASSLGGGIRYEQYF